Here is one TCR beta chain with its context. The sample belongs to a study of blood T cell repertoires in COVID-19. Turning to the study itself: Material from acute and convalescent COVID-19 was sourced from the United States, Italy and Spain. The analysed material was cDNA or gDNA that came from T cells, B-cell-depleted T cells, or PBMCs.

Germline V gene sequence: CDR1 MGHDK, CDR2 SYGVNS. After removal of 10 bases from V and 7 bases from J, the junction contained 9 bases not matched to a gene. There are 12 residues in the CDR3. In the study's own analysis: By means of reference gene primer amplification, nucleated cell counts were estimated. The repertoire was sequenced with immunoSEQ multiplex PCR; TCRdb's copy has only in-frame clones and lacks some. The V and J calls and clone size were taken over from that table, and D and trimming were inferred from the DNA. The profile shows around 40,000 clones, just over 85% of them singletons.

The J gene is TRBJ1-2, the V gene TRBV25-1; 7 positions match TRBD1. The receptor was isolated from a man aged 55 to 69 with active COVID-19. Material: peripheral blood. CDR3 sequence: CATKGGQSGYTF. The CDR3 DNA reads TGTGCCACCAAAGGGGGACAGTCTGGCTACACCTTC.